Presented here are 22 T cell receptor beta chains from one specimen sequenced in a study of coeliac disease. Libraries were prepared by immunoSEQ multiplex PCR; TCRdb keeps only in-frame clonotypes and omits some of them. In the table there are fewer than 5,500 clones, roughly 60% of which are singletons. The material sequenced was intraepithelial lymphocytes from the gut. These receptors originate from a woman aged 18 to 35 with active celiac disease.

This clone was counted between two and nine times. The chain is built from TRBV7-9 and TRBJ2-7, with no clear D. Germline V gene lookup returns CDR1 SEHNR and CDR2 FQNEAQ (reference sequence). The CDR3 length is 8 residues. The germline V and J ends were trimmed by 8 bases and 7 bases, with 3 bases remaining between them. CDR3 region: CASLEQYF. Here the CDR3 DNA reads TGTGCCAGCTTAGAGCAGTACTTC.

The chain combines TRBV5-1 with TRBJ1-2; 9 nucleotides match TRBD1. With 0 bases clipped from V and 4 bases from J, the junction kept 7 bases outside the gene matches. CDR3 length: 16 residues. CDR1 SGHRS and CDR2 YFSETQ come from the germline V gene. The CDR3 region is CASSLGGTGGRYGYTF. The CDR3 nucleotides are TGCGCCAGCAGCTTGGGAGGTACAGGGGGCCGCTATGGCTACACCTTC.

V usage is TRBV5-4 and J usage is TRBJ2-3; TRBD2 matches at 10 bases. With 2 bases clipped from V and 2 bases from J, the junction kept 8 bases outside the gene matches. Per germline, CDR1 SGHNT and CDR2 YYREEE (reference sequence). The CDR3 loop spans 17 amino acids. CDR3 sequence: CASSFVLAGDLTDTQYF. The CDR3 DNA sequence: TGTGCCAGCAGCTTTGTTCTAGCGGGAGACCTCACAGATACGCAGTATTTT.

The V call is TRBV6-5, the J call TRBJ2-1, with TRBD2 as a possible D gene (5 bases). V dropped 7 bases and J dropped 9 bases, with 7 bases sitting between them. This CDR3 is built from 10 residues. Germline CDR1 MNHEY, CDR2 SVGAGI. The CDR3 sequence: CASTAGEQFF. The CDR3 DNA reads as TGTGCCAGCACTGCGGGTGAGCAGTTCTTC.

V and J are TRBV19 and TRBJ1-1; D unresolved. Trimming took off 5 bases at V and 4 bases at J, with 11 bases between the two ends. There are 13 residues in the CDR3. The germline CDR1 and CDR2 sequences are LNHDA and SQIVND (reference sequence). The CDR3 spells CASSPQAGTEAFF. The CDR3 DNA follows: TGTGCCAGTAGTCCCCAGGCTGGCACTGAAGCTTTCTTT.

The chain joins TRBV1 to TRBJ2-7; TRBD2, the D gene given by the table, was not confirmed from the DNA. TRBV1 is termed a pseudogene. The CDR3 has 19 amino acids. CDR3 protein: CTSSQVGGTSGVRSYEQYF. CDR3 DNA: TGCACCAGCAGCCAAGTCGGGGGGACTAGCGGGGTGAGATCCTACGAGCAGTACTTC.

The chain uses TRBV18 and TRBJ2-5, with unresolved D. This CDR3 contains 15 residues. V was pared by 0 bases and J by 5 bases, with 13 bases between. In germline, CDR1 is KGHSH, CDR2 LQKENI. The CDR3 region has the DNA TGTGCCAGCTCACCACCAGAACACAGTCCCGAGACCCAGTACTTC. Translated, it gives CASSPPEHSPETQYF.

Here the CDR3 DNA reads TGTGCCAGCAGTTTACTAGCGGGGTTGTTCTACGAGCAGTACTTC. The encoded protein is CASSLLAGLFYEQYF. V gene TRBV28 combines with J gene TRBJ2-7, with 9 bases lining up with TRBD2. Germline values: CDR1 MDHEN, CDR2 SYDVKM. The V segment lost 2 bases and the J segment 3 bases; nucleotides outside the gene matches: 5. The CDR3 loop spans 15 amino acids.

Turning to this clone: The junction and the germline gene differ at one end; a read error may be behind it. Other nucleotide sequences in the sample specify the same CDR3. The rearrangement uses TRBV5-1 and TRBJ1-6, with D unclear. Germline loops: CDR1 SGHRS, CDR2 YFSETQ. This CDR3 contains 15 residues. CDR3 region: CASRSAGNGNSPLHF. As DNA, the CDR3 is TGCGCCAGCAGGTCTGCCGGGAACGGTAATTCCCCCCTCCACTTT.

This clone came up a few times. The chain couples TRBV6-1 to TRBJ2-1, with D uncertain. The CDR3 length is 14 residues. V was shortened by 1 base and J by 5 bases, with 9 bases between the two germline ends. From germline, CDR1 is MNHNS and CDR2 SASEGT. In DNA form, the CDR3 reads TGTGCCAGCAGTGAAGACTATGTCGACAATGAGCAGTTCTTC. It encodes CASSEDYVDNEQFF.

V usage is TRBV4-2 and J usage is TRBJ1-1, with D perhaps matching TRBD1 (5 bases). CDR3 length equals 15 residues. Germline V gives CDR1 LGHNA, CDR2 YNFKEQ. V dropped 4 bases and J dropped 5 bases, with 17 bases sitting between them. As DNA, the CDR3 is TGTGCCAGCAGCCCCCTGGGGGGTCTACAGACTGAAGCTTTCTTT. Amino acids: CASSPLGGLQTEAFF.

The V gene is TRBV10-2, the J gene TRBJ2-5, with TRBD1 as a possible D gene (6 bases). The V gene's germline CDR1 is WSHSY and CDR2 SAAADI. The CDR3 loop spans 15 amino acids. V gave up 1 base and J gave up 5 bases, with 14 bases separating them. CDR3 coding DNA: TGCGCCAGCAGTGAGTTTGGCAGGGGATTGGAGACCCAGTACTTC. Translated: CASSEFGRGLETQYF.

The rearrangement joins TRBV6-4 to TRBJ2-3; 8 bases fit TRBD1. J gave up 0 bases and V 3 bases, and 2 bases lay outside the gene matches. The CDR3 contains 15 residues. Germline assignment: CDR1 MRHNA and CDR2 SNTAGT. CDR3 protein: CASSEQGGSTDTQYF. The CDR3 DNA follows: TGTGCCAGCAGTGAACAGGGGGGTAGCACAGATACGCAGTATTTT.

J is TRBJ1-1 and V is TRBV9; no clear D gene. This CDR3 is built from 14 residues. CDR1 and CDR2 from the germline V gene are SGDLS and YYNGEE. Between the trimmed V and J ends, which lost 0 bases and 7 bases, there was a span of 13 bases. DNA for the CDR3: TGTGCCAGCAGCGTAGGGGGAGGCAAAGATGAAGCTTTCTTT. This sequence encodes CASSVGGGKDEAFF.

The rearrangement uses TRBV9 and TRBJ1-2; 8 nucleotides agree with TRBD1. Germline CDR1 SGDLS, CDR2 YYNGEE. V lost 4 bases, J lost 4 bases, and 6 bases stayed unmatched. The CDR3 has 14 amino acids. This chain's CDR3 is CASSPRTGIYGYTF. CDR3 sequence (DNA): TGTGCCAGCAGCCCTCGGACAGGGATCTATGGCTACACCTTC. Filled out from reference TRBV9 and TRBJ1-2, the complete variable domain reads DSGVTQTPKHLITATGQRVTLRCSPRSGDLSVYWYQQSLDQGLQFLIQYYNGEERAKGNILERFSAQQFPDLHSELNLSSLELGDSALYFCASSPRTGIYGYTFGSGTRLTVV.

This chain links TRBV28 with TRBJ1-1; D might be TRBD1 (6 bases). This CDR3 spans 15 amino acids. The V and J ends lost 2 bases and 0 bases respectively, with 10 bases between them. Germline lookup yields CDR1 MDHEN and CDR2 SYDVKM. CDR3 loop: CASSLGDTLNTEAFF. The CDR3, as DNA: TGTGCCAGCAGTTTAGGGGACACTTTGAACACTGAAGCTTTCTTT.

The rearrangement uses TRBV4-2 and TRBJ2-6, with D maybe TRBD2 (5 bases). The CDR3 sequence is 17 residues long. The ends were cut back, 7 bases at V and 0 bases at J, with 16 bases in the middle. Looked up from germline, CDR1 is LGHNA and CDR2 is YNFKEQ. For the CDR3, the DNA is TGTGCCAGCACCACTGAGGACTCTCACTCTGGGGCCAACGTCCTGACTTTC. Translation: CASTTEDSHSGANVLTF.

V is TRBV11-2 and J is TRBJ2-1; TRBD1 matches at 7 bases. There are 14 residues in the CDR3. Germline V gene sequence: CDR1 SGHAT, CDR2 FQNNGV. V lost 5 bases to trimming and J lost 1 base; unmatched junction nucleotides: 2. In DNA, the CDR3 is TGTGCCAGCAGCCTGGACAGGTCCTACAATGAGCAGTTCTTC. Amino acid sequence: CASSLDRSYNEQFF.

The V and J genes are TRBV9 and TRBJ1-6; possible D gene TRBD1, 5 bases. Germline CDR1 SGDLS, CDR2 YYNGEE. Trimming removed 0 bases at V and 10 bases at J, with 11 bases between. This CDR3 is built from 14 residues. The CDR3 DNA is TGTGCCAGCAGCGTAGAGACAGTACCCTCACCCCTCCACTTT. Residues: CASSVETVPSPLHF.

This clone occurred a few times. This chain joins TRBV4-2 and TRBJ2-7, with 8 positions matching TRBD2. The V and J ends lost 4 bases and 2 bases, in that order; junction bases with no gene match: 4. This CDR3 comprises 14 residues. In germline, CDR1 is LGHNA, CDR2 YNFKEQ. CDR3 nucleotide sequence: TGTGCCAGCAGCCCCGGGACTAGGGCCTACGAGCAGTACTTC. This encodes CASSPGTRAYEQYF.

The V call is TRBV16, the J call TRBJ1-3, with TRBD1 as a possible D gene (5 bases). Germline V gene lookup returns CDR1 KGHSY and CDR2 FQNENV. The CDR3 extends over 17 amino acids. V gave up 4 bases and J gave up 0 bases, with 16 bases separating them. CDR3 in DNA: TGTGCCAGCAGCCTGCAGCGTTGGGGCGACTCTGGAAACACCATATATTTT. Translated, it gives CASSLQRWGDSGNTIYF.

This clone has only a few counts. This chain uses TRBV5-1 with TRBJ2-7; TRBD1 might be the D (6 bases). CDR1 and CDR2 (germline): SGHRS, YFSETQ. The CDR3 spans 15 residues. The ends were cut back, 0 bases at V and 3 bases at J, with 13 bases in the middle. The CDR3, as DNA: TGCGCCAGCAGCTTGGAAGGACAGAGCCACTACGAGCAGTACTTC. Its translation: CASSLEGQSHYEQYF.